The clone carrying this TCR beta chain has more than one count but fewer than ten. Antigen: not known. Constant-region reverse primers amplified full-length variable regions, followed by semi-nested Nested Universal Primer A PCR. TCRdb re-derived calls from the 5' RACE reads in MiXCR, one entry per CDR3 protein. The data contain about 32,000 distinct CDR3 sequences, around 22% of them singletons. Trimming shortened V by 6 bases and J by 6 bases, and 14 bases separated the two germline ends. CDR3 length: 14 residues. Study-wide results and limits: Tumor-infiltrating Treg TCR alpha and beta sequences overlapped most with tumor naive CD4+ T cells, then blood naive. Tumor memory CD4+ T cell TCR gene usage was found to cluster with blood and lymph node memory CD4+ cells and with lymph node naive CD4+ cells.

Memory CD4+ cells were defined as CD4+CD45RO+CD25-. The chain joins TRBV12-3 or TRBV12-4 to TRBJ2-2; D is perhaps TRBD1 (6 bases). The sample consisted of memory CD4+ T cells sorted from blood. Indicated subset: memory CD4+ T cells, CD4+CD45RO+CD25-. The source of this sequence is a female donor with breast cancer. The CDR3 loop reads CASREQGRAGELFF. As DNA, the CDR3 is TGTGCCAGCAGGGAGCAGGGGCGGGCCGGGGAGCTGTTTTTT.